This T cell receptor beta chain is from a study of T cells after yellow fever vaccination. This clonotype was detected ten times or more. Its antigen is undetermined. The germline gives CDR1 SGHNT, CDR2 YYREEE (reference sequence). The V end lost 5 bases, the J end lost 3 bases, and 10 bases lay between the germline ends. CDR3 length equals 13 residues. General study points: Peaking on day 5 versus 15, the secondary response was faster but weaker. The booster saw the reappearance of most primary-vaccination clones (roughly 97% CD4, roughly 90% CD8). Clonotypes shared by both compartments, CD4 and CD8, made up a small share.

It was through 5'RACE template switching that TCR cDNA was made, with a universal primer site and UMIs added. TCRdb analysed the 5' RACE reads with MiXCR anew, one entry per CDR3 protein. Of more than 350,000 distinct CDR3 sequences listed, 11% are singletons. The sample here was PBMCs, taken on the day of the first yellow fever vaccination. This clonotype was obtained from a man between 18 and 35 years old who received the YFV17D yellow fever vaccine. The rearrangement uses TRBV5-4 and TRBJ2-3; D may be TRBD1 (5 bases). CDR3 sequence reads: CASSSDSTDTQYF. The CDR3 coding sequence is TGTGCCAGCAGTTCCGACAGTACAGATACGCAGTATTTT.